This T cell receptor beta chain was observed in a study of T cells after posttransplantation cyclophosphamide. Cyclophosphamide on days +3 and +4 followed busulfan-fludarabine conditioning and a marrow graft. The table came from immunoSEQ multiplex PCR; TCRdb's copy has only in-frame clones and leaves some out. The repertoire includes 6,000 or so clones, 82% of them detected once, and approximately 3.1% sits in the top ten. Germline assignment: CDR1 MNHNY and CDR2 SVGAGI (reference sequence). V was shortened by 0 bases and J by 10 bases, with 12 bases between the two germline ends. The CDR3 is 14 amino acids. Points from the study as a whole: Tissue-infiltrating T cells from skin or gut overlapped little with blood T cells. Later post-transplant blood repertoires were often dominated by donor CD8+ memory clones. Recipient CMV seropositivity and CMV reactivation strongly tracked TRB clonality.

Of note for this clone: Its antigen is undetermined.

This specimen was CD4+ T cells sorted from blood, taken approximately 330 days after allogeneic stem cell transplant with posttransplant cyclophosphamide. The origin of this receptor is a male patient aged 45-59 years who received an allogeneic stem cell transplant from a related donor and was CMV-positive. The T cells may come from the graft donor. The chain couples TRBV6-6 to TRBJ1-4, with D unclear. The DNA for the CDR3 is TGTGCCAGCAGTTACTCATCACAGAATCCAAAACTGTTTTTT. It specifies CASSYSSQNPKLFF.